The clone carrying this TCR beta chain was recorded once. Antigen: not known. Sample treatment: 15 to 20 received Ad26.COV2.S at low or high dose, single or two shots; 5 received placebo; per-sample allocation not given. Vaccine and placebo recipients were sampled on day 63 after the first injection. An Ad26 vector that expressed Wuhan-strain SARS-CoV-2 spike constituted the vaccine. The sample is drawn from a study of Ad26.COV2.S vaccination and SARS-CoV-2 variants. The study, taken as a whole, reports: Vaccine and placebo groups showed comparable non-spike TCR breadth. Higher spike-specific TCR breadth was found in vaccine recipients than in placebo recipients.

This table comes from immunoSEQ multiplex PCR, and its TCRdb copy is limited to in-frame clones, with some not included. There are roughly 300,000 clones in the sample; 75% to 90% occur only once, and about 10% lies in the top ten. The V and J ends lost 4 bases and 0 bases respectively, with 12 bases between them. The CDR3 is made up of 16 amino acids. CDR1 is SNHLY, CDR2 FYNNEI, per germline. The V gene is TRBV2, the J gene TRBJ1-4; D unresolved. This receptor was taken from a person between 18 and 65 years old who received the Ad26.COV2.S COVID-19 vaccine or a placebo. The sequencing here drew on peripheral blood, taken in a trial of Ad26.COV2.S vaccine versus placebo. The CDR3 DNA sequence: TGTGCCAGCAGTGTTCGACAAGTTGCAACTAATGAAAAACTGTTTTTT. This gives the protein CASSVRQVATNEKLFF. Complete variable domain (other parts from reference TRBV2 and TRBJ1-4): EPEVTQTPSHQVTQMGQEVILRCVPISNHLYFYWYRQILGQKVEFLVSFYNNEISEKSEIFDDQFSVERPDGSNFTLKIRSTKLEDSAMYFCASSVRQVATNEKLFFGSGTQLSVL.